This T cell receptor beta chain originates from a study of blood T cell repertoires in COVID-19. Whole-study context: Samples of COVID-19 (acute and convalescent) were obtained from the United States, Italy and Spain.

Authors' processing steps: Reference gene primer amplification in the assay estimated nucleated cell counts. Clones were read by immunoSEQ multiplex PCR, and TCRdb kept only the in-frame ones, dropping some. V, J and clone size reflect that table, while D and trimming were determined from the DNA. The sample lists 130,000 to 150,000 clones; about nine tenths were seen once. The CDR3 length is 14 residues. Germline CDR1 is LNHDA and CDR2 is SQIVND (reference sequence). Trimming left V 4 bases short and J 8 bases short, with 12 bases between. The clonotype was recovered from a human donor in a cohort sampled during active COVID-19. Sequencing was performed on peripheral blood. V and J are TRBV19 and TRBJ1-6, with D unresolved. CDR3 sequence reads: CASSRYGEDSPLHF. For the CDR3, the DNA is TGTGCCAGTAGTAGGTACGGGGAGGATTCACCCCTCCACTTT.